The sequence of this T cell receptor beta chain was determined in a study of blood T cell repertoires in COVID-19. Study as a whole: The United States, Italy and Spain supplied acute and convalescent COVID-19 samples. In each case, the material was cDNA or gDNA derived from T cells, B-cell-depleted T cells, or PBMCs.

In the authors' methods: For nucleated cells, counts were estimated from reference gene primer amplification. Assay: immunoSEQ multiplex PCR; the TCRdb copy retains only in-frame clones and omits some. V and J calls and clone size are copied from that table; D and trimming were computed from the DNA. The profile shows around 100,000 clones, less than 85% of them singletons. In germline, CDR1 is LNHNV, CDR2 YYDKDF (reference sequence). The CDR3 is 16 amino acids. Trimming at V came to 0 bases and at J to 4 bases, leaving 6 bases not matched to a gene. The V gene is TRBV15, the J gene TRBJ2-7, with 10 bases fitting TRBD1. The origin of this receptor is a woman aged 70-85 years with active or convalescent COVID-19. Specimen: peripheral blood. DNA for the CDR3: TGTGCCACCAGCAGAGATATCCGGGACAGGGGTTACGAGCAGTACTTC. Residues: CATSRDIRDRGYEQYF.